One and the same sample provided the 17 T cell receptor beta chains below, sequenced in a study of T-cell reconstitution after alpha-beta-depleted transplantation in children. Researchers prepared the TCRbeta library using unique molecular identifiers, the study reports. TCRdb analysed the PCR reads with MiXCR anew, one entry per CDR3 protein. The repertoire consists of around 200,000 distinct CDR3 sequences, with 7.5% to 9.5% occurring once and the leading ten covering 35% to 40%. This specimen consisted of PBMCs, mostly from graft donor cells, obtained 360 days after TCRalphabeta/CD19-depleted stem cell transplant. All receptors come from a male patient aged 2-15 years who had a stem cell transplant for acute myeloid leukemia, so the T cells may come from the graft donor.

This clonotype has more than one count but fewer than ten. The chain joins TRBV5-1 to TRBJ1-2; D is perhaps TRBD1 (5 bases). Trimming left V 0 bases short and J 6 bases short, with 18 bases between. Germline assignment: CDR1 SGHRS and CDR2 YFSETQ. This CDR3 has 16 amino acids. The CDR3 sequence is CASSLGGPAVEDGYTF. The CDR3 bases are TGCGCCAGCAGCTTGGGGGGACCGGCGGTAGAGGATGGCTACACCTTC.

The J gene is TRBJ1-1, the V gene TRBV7-6, with a possible D match to TRBD1 (5 bases). The germline V and J ends were trimmed by 7 bases and 1 base, with 13 bases remaining between them. CDR3 length: 14 residues. CDR1 SGHVS and CDR2 FNYEAQ come from the germline V gene. The CDR3 DNA follows: TGTGCCAGCACCATGGGGGGTCGGAACACTGAAGCTTTCTTT. It is translated as CASTMGGRNTEAFF.

This clonotype has just a few counts. This chain uses TRBV10-2 with TRBJ2-7; D unresolved. The CDR3 is 13 amino acids. Germline assignment: CDR1 WSHSY and CDR2 SAAADI. The ends were cut back, 4 bases at V and 2 bases at J, with 9 bases in the middle. The chain's CDR3 is CASSVGSTYEQYV. CDR3 DNA: TGCGCCAGCAGTGTGGGGTCGACCTACGAGCAGTACGTC.

This clonotype showed up just a few times. CDR3 sequence: CASSQDRRGNEQFF. CDR3 coding DNA: TGTGCCAGCAGCCAAGATCGGAGGGGAAATGAGCAGTTCTTC. The chain is built from TRBV14 and TRBJ2-1, with D possibly matching TRBD2 (6 bases). Per germline, CDR1 SGHDN and CDR2 FVKESK. This CDR3 comprises 14 residues. Trimming took 0 bases from V and 7 from J, leaving 10 bases between them.

This clonotype was recorded a few times. V usage is TRBV29-1 and J usage is TRBJ1-2, with 10 bases matching TRBD1. J gave up 14 bases and V 4 bases, and 4 bases lay outside the gene matches. Germline assignment: CDR1 SQVTM and CDR2 ANQGSEA. The CDR3 has 10 amino acids. This CDR3 is CSVGDRGGTF. DNA for the CDR3: TGCAGCGTTGGGGACAGGGGTGGGACCTTC.

This clonotype was seen more than once but under ten times. The chain employs TRBV21-1 and TRBJ1-5. TRBV21-1 is given as a pseudogene. The CDR3 runs to 15 residues. This chain's CDR3 is CASSTGRSVDQPQHF. CDR3 nucleotides: TGTGCCAGCAGCACGGGGAGGTCAGTGGATCAGCCCCAGCATTTT.

This chain connects TRBV20-1 to TRBJ2-3; D is ambiguous. V dropped 3 bases and J dropped 6 bases, with 4 bases sitting between them. This CDR3 contains 10 residues. Germline V gives CDR1 DFQATT, CDR2 SNEGSKA (reference sequence). The CDR3 spells CSASYDTQYF. CDR3 sequence (DNA): TGCAGTGCTAGCTACGATACGCAGTATTTT.

In this sample, this clonotype turned up many times. The chain couples TRBV20-1 to TRBJ2-3, with 8 bases that match TRBD2. Germline-derived CDR1 and CDR2 are DFQATT and SNEGSKA (reference sequence). The CDR3 loop spans 14 amino acids. V lost 6 bases and J lost 4; bases outside the gene matches: 9. This CDR3 reads CSATPPTSADTQYF. CDR3 coding DNA: TGCAGTGCGACTCCGCCGACTAGCGCAGATACGCAGTATTTT.

This clonotype was seen many times. The chain recombines TRBV10-2 with TRBJ2-1; possibly TRBD1 for D (6 bases). V was cut by 4 bases and J by 8 bases, with 24 bases left in between. The germline gives CDR1 WSHSY, CDR2 SAAADI. The CDR3 spans 17 residues. Written as DNA, the CDR3 is TGCGCCAGCAGTGTGCACAGGGCCGAACTGAAGGCATATGAGCAGTTCTTC. It encodes CASSVHRAELKAYEQFF.

This clonotype was found many times. CDR3: CASSRPLEAEQFF. The CDR3 nucleotides read TGCGCCAGCAGCCGACCTCTAGAGGCTGAGCAGTTCTTC. The rearrangement uses TRBV4-1 and TRBJ2-1; no definite D call. Germline V gene lookup returns CDR1 MGHRA and CDR2 YSYEKL. CDR3 size: 13 residues. V lost 4 bases and J 9 bases, leaving 13 bases between the germline ends.

The table lists this clonotype with a few counts. J is TRBJ2-1 and V is TRBV3-1; no definite D call. The CDR3 runs 16 residues. Deletions cut 4 bases from V and 0 bases from J, with 13 bases between. In germline, CDR1 is LGHDT, CDR2 YNNKEL (reference sequence). Here the CDR3 reads CASSPPFTISYNEQFF. The DNA for the CDR3 is TGTGCCAGCAGCCCCCCCTTTACTATCTCCTACAATGAGCAGTTCTTC.

The gene calls are TRBV7-2 and TRBJ2-4; no firm D call. The germline CDR1 and CDR2 sequences are SGHTA and FQGNSA. V lost 2 bases, J lost 0 bases, and 11 bases lay in between. CDR3 size: 16 residues. The CDR3 coding sequence is TGTGCCAGCAGCTTACCGGCACGTCTAGCCAAAAACATTCAGTACTTC. This encodes CASSLPARLAKNIQYF.

The genes are TRBV12-5 and TRBJ1-5; D might be TRBD1 (6 bases). Trimming took 1 base from V and 3 from J, leaving 13 bases between them. The length of the CDR3 is 16 residues. The germline V gene encodes CDR1 LGHNT and CDR2 FRNRAP. CDR3 DNA sequence: TGTGCTAGTGGTTTGGCTCGAACAGGGAACAATCAGCCCCAGCATTTT. Translating gives CASGLARTGNNQPQHF. The full variable domain, with the rest looked up from reference TRBV12-5 and TRBJ1-5, is DARVTQTPRHKVTEMGQEVTMRCQPILGHNTVFWYRQTMMQGLELLAYFRNRAPLDDSGMPKDRFSAEMPDATLATLKIQPSEPRDSAVYFCASGLARTGNNQPQHFGDGTRLSIL.

V is TRBV12-3 or TRBV12-4 and J is TRBJ2-3; 7 bases are shared with TRBD1. The CDR3 length is 15 residues. J was trimmed by 2 bases and V by 7 bases; bases with no gene match: 9. DNA for the CDR3: TGTGCCAGCACCCGAATGGACAGGCTCACAGATACGCAGTATTTT. Its translation is CASTRMDRLTDTQYF.

This clonotype occurred many times. The chain has TRBV5-1 and TRBJ2-1, with D unresolved. Germline V gene data show CDR1 as SGHRS and CDR2 as YFSETQ. This CDR3 comprises 11 residues. V shed 0 bases and J shed 9 bases, with 4 bases lying between them. The CDR3 DNA follows: TGCGCCAGCAGCTTGGAAAGTGAGCAGTTCTTC. This codes for CASSLESEQFF.

This clonotype was picked up many times. The V call is TRBV9, the J call TRBJ1-1; 9 bases are shared with TRBD1. V was clipped by 3 bases and J by 4 bases; unmatched bases: 1. Germline V gene lookup returns CDR1 SGDLS and CDR2 YYNGEE. The CDR3 extends over 13 amino acids. For the CDR3, the DNA is TGTGCCAGCAGCGCGACAGGGGGCACTGAAGCTTTCTTT. Encoded protein: CASSATGGTEAFF.

The chain links TRBV7-2 to TRBJ2-7, with TRBD2 matching over 8 bases. The germline CDR1 and CDR2 sequences are SGHTA and FQGNSA. V was clipped by 1 base and J by 11 bases; unmatched bases: 19. The CDR3 sequence is 17 residues long. The CDR3 DNA is TGTGCCAGCAGCTTAGTGGGTGACCCGGTCGGACTAGCACTGGAGTACTTC. Protein product: CASSLVGDPVGLALEYF. Filled out from reference TRBV7-2 and TRBJ2-7, the complete variable domain reads GAGVSQSPSNKVTEKGKDVELRCDPISGHTALYWYRQSLGQGLEFLIYFQGNSAPDKSGLPSDRFSAERTGGSVSTLTIQRTQQEDSAVYLCASSLVGDPVGLALEYFGPGTRLTVT.